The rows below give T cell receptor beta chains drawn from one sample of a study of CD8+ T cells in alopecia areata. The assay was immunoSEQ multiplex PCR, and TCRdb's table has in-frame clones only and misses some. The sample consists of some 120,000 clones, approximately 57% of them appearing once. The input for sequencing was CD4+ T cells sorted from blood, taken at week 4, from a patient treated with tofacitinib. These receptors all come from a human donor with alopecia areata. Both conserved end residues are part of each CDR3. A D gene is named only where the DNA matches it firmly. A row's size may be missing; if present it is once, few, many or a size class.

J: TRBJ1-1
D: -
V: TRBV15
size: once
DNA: TGTGCCACCAGCAGACTACTACAGGGGAACACTGAAGCTTTCTTT
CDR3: CATSRLLQGNTEAFF

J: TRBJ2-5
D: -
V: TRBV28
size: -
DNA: TGTGCCAGCAGTCTCGAGACCCAGTACTTC
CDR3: CASSLETQYF

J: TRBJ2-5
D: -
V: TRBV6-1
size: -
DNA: TGTGCCAGCAGTGAAGGAGTAGGACTCCGAGAGACCCAGTACTTC
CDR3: CASSEGVGLRETQYF

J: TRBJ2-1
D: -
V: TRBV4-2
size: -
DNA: TGTGCCAGCAGCCAAGAGAGTGCGGCGGGAGAGCAGTTCTTC
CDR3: CASSQESAAGEQFF

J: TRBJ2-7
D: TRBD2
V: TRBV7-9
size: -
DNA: TGCGCCAGCAGCCAAGCTCCGGCGGGAGGGAGGGAGCAGTACTTC
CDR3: CASSQAPAGGREQYF

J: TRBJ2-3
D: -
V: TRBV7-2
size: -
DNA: TGTGCCAGCAGCTTGCTACTCACTCCAGATACGCAGTATTTT
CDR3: CASSLLLTPDTQYF

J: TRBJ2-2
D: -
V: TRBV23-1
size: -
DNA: TGCGCCAACAGGGTCTGGGGGAGCGGTGGCACCGGGGAGCTGTTTTTT
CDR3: CANRVWGSGGTGELFF

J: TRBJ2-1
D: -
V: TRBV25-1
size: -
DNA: TGTGCCAGCAGTGAAGGGGAGAGAAGCCATGAGCAGTTCTTC
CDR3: CASSEGERSHEQFF

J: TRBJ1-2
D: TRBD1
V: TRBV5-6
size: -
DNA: TGTGCCAGCAGCCAACGGCCGGGACAGAGGCAATTAGGCTACACCTTC
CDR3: CASSQRPGQRQLGYTF

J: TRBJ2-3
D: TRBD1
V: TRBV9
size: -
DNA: TGTGCCAGCAGCCCTCAGGGGGCGGACGGGACGGATACGCAGTATTTT
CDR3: CASSPQGADGTDTQYF

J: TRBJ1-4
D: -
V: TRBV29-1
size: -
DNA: TGCAGCGTTGCGCTCCTCGGGGAGAGACTGTTTTTT
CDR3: CSVALLGERLFF

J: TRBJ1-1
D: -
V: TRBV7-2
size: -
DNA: TGTGCCAGCAGCTTACGGTTTGACACTGAAGCTTTCTTT
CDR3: CASSLRFDTEAFF

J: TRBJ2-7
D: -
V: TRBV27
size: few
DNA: TGTGCCAGCAGTAAAACTGGGGCGTTGGACCCCTACGAGCAGTACTTC
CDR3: CASSKTGALDPYEQYF

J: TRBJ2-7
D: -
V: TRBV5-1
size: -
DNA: TGCGCCAGCAGCTTGGAGACAGCGTACGAGCAGTACTTC
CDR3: CASSLETAYEQYF

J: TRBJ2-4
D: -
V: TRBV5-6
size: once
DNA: TGTGCCAGCAGCACCGGTCCCAAAAACATTCAGTACTTC
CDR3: CASSTGPKNIQYF

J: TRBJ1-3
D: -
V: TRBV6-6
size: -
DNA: TGTGCCAGCAACGACCCCCGGGGGGGGACTGGAAACACCATATATTTT
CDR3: CASNDPRGGTGNTIYF

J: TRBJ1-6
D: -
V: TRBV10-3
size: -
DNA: TGTGCCATCAGTGAGGGAGGGTCACCCCTCCACTTT
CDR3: CAISEGGSPLHF

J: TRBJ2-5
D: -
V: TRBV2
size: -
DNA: TGTGCCAGCAGAACTTCCGGTTCGCAAGAGACCCAGTACTTC
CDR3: CASRTSGSQETQYF

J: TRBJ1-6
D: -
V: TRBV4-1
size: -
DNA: TGCGCCAGCAGTTCACTCCACTTT
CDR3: CASSSLHF

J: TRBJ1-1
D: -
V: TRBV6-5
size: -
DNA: TGTGCCAGCAGTTACTCGAAGGGGGCTGAAGCTTTCTTT
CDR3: CASSYSKGAEAFF

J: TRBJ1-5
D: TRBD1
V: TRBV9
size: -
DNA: TGTGCCAGCAGCGTAGGACAGGGGGCACAGCCCCAGCATTTT
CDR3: CASSVGQGAQPQHF

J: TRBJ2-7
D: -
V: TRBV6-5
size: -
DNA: TGTGCCAGCAGTTACTCTCCCCTGCGCGAGCAGTACTTC
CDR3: CASSYSPLREQYF

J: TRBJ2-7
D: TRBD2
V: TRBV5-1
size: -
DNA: TGCGCCAGCAGCACTGGGACTAGCAACTTGGGGCAGTACTTC
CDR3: CASSTGTSNLGQYF

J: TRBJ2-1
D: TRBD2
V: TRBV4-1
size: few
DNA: TGCGCCAGCAGCCTAACTAGCGGGAGATGGGATGAGCAGTTCTTC
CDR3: CASSLTSGRWDEQFF

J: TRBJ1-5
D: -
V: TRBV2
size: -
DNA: TGTGCCAGCGGAGAGGGAAATCAGCCCCAGCATTTT
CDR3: CASGEGNQPQHF

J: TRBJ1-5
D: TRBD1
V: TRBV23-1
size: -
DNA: TGCGCCAGCAGTCAAACGGGACAGGGGGCACGGCAGCCCCAGCATTTT
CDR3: CASSQTGQGARQPQHF

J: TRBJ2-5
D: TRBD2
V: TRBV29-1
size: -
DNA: TGCAGCGTTGAACCAGCGGGAGGAGGAGAGACCCAGTACTTC
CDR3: CSVEPAGGGETQYF

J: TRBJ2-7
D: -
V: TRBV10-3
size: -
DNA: TGTGCCATCAGTGACAGGACTTACGAGCAGTACTTC
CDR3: CAISDRTYEQYF

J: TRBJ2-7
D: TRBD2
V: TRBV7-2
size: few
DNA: TGTGCCAGCAGCTTAGGAGGGACTAGGTCGGGCGAGCAGTACTTC
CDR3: CASSLGGTRSGEQYF

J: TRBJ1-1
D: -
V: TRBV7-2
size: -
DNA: TGTGCCAGCATCAAACAGGCACAGGCCGGCACTGAAGCTTTCTTT
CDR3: CASIKQAQAGTEAFF

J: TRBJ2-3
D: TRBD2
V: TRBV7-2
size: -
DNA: TGTGCCAGCAGCTTTTTGGCGGGGGTCACAGATACGCAGTATTTT
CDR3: CASSFLAGVTDTQYF

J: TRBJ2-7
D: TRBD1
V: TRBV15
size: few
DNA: TGTGCCACCAGCAGACAACCGGGACAGCTCTACGAGCAGTACTTC
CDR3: CATSRQPGQLYEQYF

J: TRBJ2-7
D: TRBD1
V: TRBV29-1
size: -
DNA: TGCAGCGTTGGAGTGGGGCAGGGGGCTTCCTACGAGCAGTACTTC
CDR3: CSVGVGQGASYEQYF

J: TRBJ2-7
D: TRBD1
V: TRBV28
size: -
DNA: TGTGCCAGCACTGACAGGGTATACGAGCAGTACTTC
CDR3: CASTDRVYEQYF

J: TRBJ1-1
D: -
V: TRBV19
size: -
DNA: TGTGCCAGTAGTATTAGGGGTCCGATGACCACTGAAGCTTTCTTT
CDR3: CASSIRGPMTTEAFF

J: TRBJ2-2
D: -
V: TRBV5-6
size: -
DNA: TGTGCCAGCAGCTTGTACAGGGACCCGAACACCGGGGAGCTGTTTTTT
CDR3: CASSLYRDPNTGELFF

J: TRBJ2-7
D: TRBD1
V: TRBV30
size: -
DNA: TGTGCCTACCGGGACAGGGACTCCTACGAGCAGTACTTC
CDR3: CAYRDRDSYEQYF

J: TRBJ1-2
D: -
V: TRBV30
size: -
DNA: TGTGCCTGGAGTGTTGGGGGGCAGAATGGCTACACCTTC
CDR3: CAWSVGGQNGYTF

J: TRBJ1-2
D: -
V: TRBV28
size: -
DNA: TGTGCCAGCAGTTTTTTAGGGCGGGGGCATGGCTACACCTTC
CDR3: CASSFLGRGHGYTF

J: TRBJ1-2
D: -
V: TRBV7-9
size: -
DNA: TGTGCCAGCAGCTTCGGACAGAACTATGGCTACACCTTC
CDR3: CASSFGQNYGYTF

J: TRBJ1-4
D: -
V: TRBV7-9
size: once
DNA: TGTGCCAGCAGCTCGACGAAGGAAGGACAGAATGAAAAACTGTTTTTT
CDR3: CASSSTKEGQNEKLFF

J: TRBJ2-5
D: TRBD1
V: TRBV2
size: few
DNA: TGTGCCAGCGGGGGACAGGGCCTCGGCGGAGAGACCCAGTACTTC
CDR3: CASGGQGLGGETQYF

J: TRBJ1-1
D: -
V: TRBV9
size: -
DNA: TGTGCCAGCAGCGTATCCCCAACAGACAACACTGAAGCTTTCTTT
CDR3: CASSVSPTDNTEAFF

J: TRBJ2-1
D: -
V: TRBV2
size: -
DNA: TGTGCCAGCACCGAGGGGCCCTGGGTATACAATGAGCAGTTCTTC
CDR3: CASTEGPWVYNEQFF